This is a list of T cell receptor beta chains from one sample in a study of blood T cell repertoires in COVID-19. Assay: immunoSEQ multiplex PCR; the TCRdb copy retains only in-frame clones and omits some. The repertoire holds 30,000 to 45,000 clones, with approximately 80% as singletons. The sequencing sample was made of peripheral blood. These receptors came from a human donor in a cohort sampled during active COVID-19. The CDR3 runs from the conserved cysteine through the conserved F or W. A D gene is named only where the DNA matches it firmly. The size entry is marked missing in some rows and otherwise reads once, few, many or a size class.

V: TRBV6-2/TRBV6-3; D: TRBD2; J: TRBJ2-1; size: once; DNA: TGTGCCAGCAGTACCGGGACTAGAGAGTTCTTC; CDR3: CASSTGTREFF
V: TRBV2; D: NA; J: TRBJ1-4; size: NA; DNA: TGTGCCAGCAGGCAACAGGGTAATAAGGGTGAAAAACTGTTTTTT; CDR3: CASRQQGNKGEKLFF
V: TRBV7-2; D: TRBD2; J: TRBJ2-1; size: NA; DNA: TGTGCCAGCAGCTCTCTAGCGGGGGGCGAGCAGTTCTTC; CDR3: CASSSLAGGEQFF
V: TRBV25-1; D: NA; J: TRBJ2-5; size: few; DNA: TGTGCCAGCAGTGGGGCTGACACGTTTCAAGAGACCCAGTACTTC; CDR3: CASSGADTFQETQYF
V: TRBV24-1; D: NA; J: TRBJ1-1; size: NA; DNA: TGTGCCACCACCCGAGGCGGGGGCACTGAAGCTTTCTTT; CDR3: CATTRGGGTEAFF
V: TRBV24-1; D: TRBD1; J: TRBJ2-7; size: NA; DNA: TGTGCCACCAGCCAGACAGGGCTACTGGGCGAGCAGTACTTC; CDR3: CATSQTGLLGEQYF
V: TRBV12-3/TRBV12-4; D: NA; J: TRBJ1-1; size: NA; DNA: TGTGCCAGCAGTTTAGCTAGGAACACTGAAGCTTTCTTT; CDR3: CASSLARNTEAFF
V: TRBV24-1; D: TRBD1; J: TRBJ2-5; size: NA; DNA: TGTGCCACCAGTGATGTGGACAGGGGTTGGTACTTC; CDR3: CATSDVDRGWYF
V: TRBV27; D: TRBD1; J: TRBJ2-1; size: NA; DNA: TGTGCCAGCAGTTTATCGGTGTCAGGGGGTCACAATGAGCAGTTCTTC; CDR3: CASSLSVSGGHNEQFF
V: TRBV18; D: TRBD1; J: TRBJ1-4; size: NA; DNA: TGTGCCAGCTCACCAGGACAGGGAACTAATGAAAAACTGTTTTTT; CDR3: CASSPGQGTNEKLFF
V: TRBV13; D: NA; J: TRBJ2-5; size: NA; DNA: TGTGCCAGCAGCTTAGGTACTTCTGGGACCCAGTACTTC; CDR3: CASSLGTSGTQYF
V: TRBV5-1; D: NA; J: TRBJ2-5; size: NA; DNA: TGCGCCAGCAGCTTGGGAGGGGGCCAAGAGACCCAGTACTTC; CDR3: CASSLGGGQETQYF
V: TRBV13; D: TRBD2; J: TRBJ2-7; size: NA; DNA: TGTGCCAGCAGCAGGGGACTAGCGGGGGGAGCCTACGAGCAGTACTTC; CDR3: CASSRGLAGGAYEQYF
V: TRBV18; D: NA; J: TRBJ2-3; size: NA; DNA: TGTGCCAGCTCACAGGGACTGGATACGCAGTATTTT; CDR3: CASSQGLDTQYF
V: TRBV27; D: TRBD2; J: TRBJ2-1; size: NA; DNA: TGTGCCAGCAGTTATTCCCCACTAGCGGGACTTTACAATGAGCAGTTCTTC; CDR3: CASSYSPLAGLYNEQFF
V: TRBV5-8; D: TRBD1; J: TRBJ2-3; size: NA; DNA: TGTGCCAGCAGCGCTGGGACAGGGGTGACAGATACGCAGTATTTT; CDR3: CASSAGTGVTDTQYF
V: TRBV28; D: TRBD1; J: TRBJ1-2; size: NA; DNA: TGTGCCAGCAGTTGGGGGGACAGGGATGCTGGCTACACCTTC; CDR3: CASSWGDRDAGYTF
V: TRBV6-5; D: TRBD1; J: TRBJ1-1; size: few; DNA: TGTGCCAGCATTTTTGGGACAGGGGCTTTCTTT; CDR3: CASIFGTGAFF
V: TRBV7-9; D: NA; J: TRBJ1-4; size: NA; DNA: TGTGCCAGCAGCTTCCAGGGGTGGGAAAAACTGTTTTTT; CDR3: CASSFQGWEKLFF
V: TRBV3-1/TRBV3-2; D: NA; J: TRBJ1-3; size: NA; DNA: TGTGCCAGCAGCCAAACGGGTTCTGGAAACACCATATATTTT; CDR3: CASSQTGSGNTIYF
V: TRBV7-2; D: TRBD1; J: TRBJ1-2; size: once; DNA: TGTGCCAGCAGCTTAGCGGGACAGGGGAGAGGCTACACCTTC; CDR3: CASSLAGQGRGYTF
V: TRBV5-1; D: TRBD1; J: TRBJ2-7; size: once; DNA: TGCGCCAGCAGCCCAGGGGGCTACGAGCAGTACTTC; CDR3: CASSPGGYEQYF
V: TRBV4-2; D: NA; J: TRBJ1-2; size: NA; DNA: TGTGCCAGCAGCCAAGCGCCGGAGGGGGGGCTAGGTGGCTACACCTTC; CDR3: CASSQAPEGGLGGYTF
V: TRBV5-1; D: TRBD1; J: TRBJ2-5; size: NA; DNA: TGCGCCAGCAGCCAGGGGGCAAGAGAGACCCAGTACTTC; CDR3: CASSQGARETQYF
V: TRBV5-6; D: NA; J: TRBJ1-2; size: NA; DNA: TGTGCCAGCAGCTGGGGACTGGGGGGCTACACCTTC; CDR3: CASSWGLGGYTF
V: TRBV7-3; D: NA; J: TRBJ2-6; size: NA; DNA: TGTGCCAGCAGCCCCGTATCTGGGGCCAACGTCCTGACTTTC; CDR3: CASSPVSGANVLTF
V: TRBV19; D: NA; J: TRBJ1-5; size: NA; DNA: TGTGCCAGTAGTATTGGGGGCCCATATGGCAATCAGCCCCAGCATTTT; CDR3: CASSIGGPYGNQPQHF
V: TRBV7-8; D: NA; J: TRBJ1-3; size: NA; DNA: TGTGCCAGCAGCTTAGTTCAGGCTGGAAACACCATATATTTT; CDR3: CASSLVQAGNTIYF
V: TRBV10-3; D: NA; J: TRBJ1-1; size: NA; DNA: TGTGCCATCAGTGGTTCGGGAAAACAGGGCGCTGAAGCTTTCTTT; CDR3: CAISGSGKQGAEAFF